This T cell receptor beta chain came from a study of regulatory T cells in long-lasting Graves disease. Germline assignment: CDR1 MNHNS and CDR2 SASEGT. The CDR3 is 12 residues long. V shed 4 bases and J shed 9 bases, with 12 bases lying between them. Time point described: persistent/refractory GD, antithyroid drugs over 5 years with positive TRAb. RNA from PBMCs was the source of the TCR library. Arm-PCR of CDR3 regions with iRepertoire HTBI primers generated TCR beta libraries. TCRdb passed the multiplex PCR reads through MiXCR, listing each CDR3 protein once. Found here are 700,000 or so distinct CDR3 sequences, around 32% of them singletons; the top ten hold 42%. This clonotype was picked up a small number of times.

This receptor was obtained from a female donor with Graves disease. J is TRBJ2-5 and V is TRBV6-1, with D tentatively TRBD2 (6 bases). The material sequenced was peripheral blood mononuclear cells (PBMCs), taken when the disease was refractory, from a patient treated with antithyroid drugs. CDR3 region: CASSAPPGAQYF. CDR3 DNA: TGTGCCAGCAGTGCCCCCCCGGGGGCCCAGTACTTC.